This T cell receptor beta chain was identified in a study of T cell changes during pregnancy in multiple sclerosis. Using immunoSEQ multiplex PCR, the repertoire was profiled, and TCRdb retains in-frame clones only, with some absent. In the table there are some 55,000 clones, 75% to 95% of which are singletons. Sequenced material: peripheral blood, taken after pregnancy. This receptor was identified in a female donor in good health, enrolled as a control in a pregnancy study.

The CDR3 protein is CASSLDSLSYNEQFF. The CDR3 DNA sequence: TGTGCCAGCAGCTTGGATAGCCTCTCCTACAATGAGCAGTTCTTC. This chain uses TRBV5-4 with TRBJ2-1; D gene unclear. CDR3 length equals 15 residues. V lost 0 bases, J lost 0 bases, and 7 bases lay in between. The germline gives CDR1 SGHNT, CDR2 YYREEE (reference sequence).